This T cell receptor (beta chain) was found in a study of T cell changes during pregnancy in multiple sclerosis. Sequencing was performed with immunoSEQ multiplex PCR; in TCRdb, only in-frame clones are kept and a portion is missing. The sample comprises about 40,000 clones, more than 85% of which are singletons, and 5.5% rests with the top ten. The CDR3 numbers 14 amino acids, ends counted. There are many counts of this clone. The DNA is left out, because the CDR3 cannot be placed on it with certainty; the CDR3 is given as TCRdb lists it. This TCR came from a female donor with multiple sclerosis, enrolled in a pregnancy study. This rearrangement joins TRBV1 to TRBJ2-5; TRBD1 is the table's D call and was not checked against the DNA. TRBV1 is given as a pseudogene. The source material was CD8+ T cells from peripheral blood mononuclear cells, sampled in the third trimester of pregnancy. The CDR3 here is CTSSQVGAGTTLYF.